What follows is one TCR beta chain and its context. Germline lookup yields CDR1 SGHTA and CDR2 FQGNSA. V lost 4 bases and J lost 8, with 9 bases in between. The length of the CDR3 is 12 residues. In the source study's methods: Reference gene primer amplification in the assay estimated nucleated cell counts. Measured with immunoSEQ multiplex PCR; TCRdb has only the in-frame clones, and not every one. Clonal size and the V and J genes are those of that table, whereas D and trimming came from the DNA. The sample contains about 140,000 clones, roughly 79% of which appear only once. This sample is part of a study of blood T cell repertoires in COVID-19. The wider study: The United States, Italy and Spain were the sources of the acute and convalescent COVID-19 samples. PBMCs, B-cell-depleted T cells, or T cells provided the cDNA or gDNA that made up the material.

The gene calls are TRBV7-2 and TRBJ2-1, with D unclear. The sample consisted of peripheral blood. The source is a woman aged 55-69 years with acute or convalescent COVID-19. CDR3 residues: CASSSPRHEQFF. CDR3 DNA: TGTGCCAGCAGCTCCCCTAGACATGAGCAGTTCTTC.